Below, one TCR beta chain is given with its context. Its antigen remains unidentified. Mismatch with germline at one junction end may stem from a read error. These data come from a study of CD8+CD57+ T cells in acquired aplastic anemia. Overall study results and limits: With respect to CD8+ Simpson's diversity, patients and controls did not differ significantly. Almost 30 sequences, all CD8+ CDR3, were shared between patients and controls.

The CDR3 consists of 11 residues. Patients who underwent sequencing had shown CD8+CD57+ cell expansion by flow cytometry. Each patient had severe acquired aplastic anemia. Untreated patients provided the blood samples, with no therapy given before sampling. The study profiled TCR beta VDJ and CDR3 using genomic DNA as template. TCRdb passed the reads through MiXCR, listing each CDR3 protein once. The sample holds approximately 190,000 distinct CDR3 sequences, around half seen once. This chain joins TRBV12-3 or TRBV12-4 and TRBJ2-7; D might be TRBD2 (5 bases). This TCR was recovered from a human donor with aplastic anemia. What was sequenced was sorted CD4+, CD8+, or CD8+CD57+ T cells (not recorded which) from PBMCs. Written as DNA, the CDR3 is TGTGCCAGCAGTTTACGGGGTGTGGTTGACTTC. Its protein product is CASSLRGVVDF.